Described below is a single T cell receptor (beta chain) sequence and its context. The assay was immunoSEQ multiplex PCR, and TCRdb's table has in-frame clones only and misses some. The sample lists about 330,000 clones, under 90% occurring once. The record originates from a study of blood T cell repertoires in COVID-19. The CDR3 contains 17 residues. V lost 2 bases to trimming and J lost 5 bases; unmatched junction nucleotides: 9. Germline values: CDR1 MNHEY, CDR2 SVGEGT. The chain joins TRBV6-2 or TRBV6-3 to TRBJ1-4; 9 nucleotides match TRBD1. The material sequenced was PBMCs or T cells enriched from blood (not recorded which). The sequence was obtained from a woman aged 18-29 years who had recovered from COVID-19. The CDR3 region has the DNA TGTGCCAGCAGTTACCTAACTGCCGGGACAGGGAATGAAAAACTGTTTTTT. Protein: CASSYLTAGTGNEKLFF.